Below are 14 T cell receptor beta chains sequenced from a single sample in a study of T cells in Graves' hyperthyroidism and ophthalmopathy. Authors of the study amplified TCR beta CDR3 regions from RNA transcripts. The TCR CDR3 first-round RT-PCR relied on the HTBI primer set. Via MiXCR, TCRdb re-called the multiplex PCR reads, giving one row per CDR3 protein. In the table there are 300,000 to 450,000 distinct CDR3 sequences, about 15% of which are singletons. Specimen: blood. The receptors here all came from a woman in her 30s with Graves' hyperthyroidism.

In its sample, this clonotype was seen many times. J is TRBJ2-7 and V is TRBV2; 13 nucleotides match TRBD2. Germline V gene sequence: CDR1 SNHLY, CDR2 FYNNEI. This CDR3 comprises 18 residues. The ends lost 7 bases at V and 2 bases at J; junction bases unmatched: 14. The CDR3 coding sequence is TGTGCCAGCACCAAACTCCGTAAGGGGACTAGCGGGGCCTACGAGCAGTACTTC. Its translation is CASTKLRKGTSGAYEQYF.

The chain combines TRBV9 with TRBJ2-1; D could derive from TRBD1 or TRBD2 (6 bases each). Germline lookup yields CDR1 SGDLS and CDR2 YYNGEE. V lost 1 base, J lost 4 bases, and 12 bases lay in between. The CDR3 sequence is 15 residues long. CDR3 bases: TGTGCCAGCAGCGTAAGGGGGGACCTTTACAATGAGCAGTTCTTC. Protein product: CASSVRGDLYNEQFF.

There are many counts of this clonotype. The chain links TRBV20-1 to TRBJ2-3; 9 positions match TRBD2. CDR1 DFQATT and CDR2 SNEGSKA come from the germline V gene (reference sequence). Trimming cost V 6 bases and J 4 bases; bases outside gene matches: 11. The CDR3 contains 15 residues. CDR3 protein: CSALSPGLASDTQYF. The CDR3 DNA reads as TGCAGTGCGTTGTCCCCGGGACTAGCCTCAGATACGCAGTATTTT.

This clonotype has more than one count but fewer than ten. The J gene is TRBJ2-3, the V gene TRBV19; a weak D match, TRBD2 (6 bases). V gave up 4 bases and J gave up 2 bases, with 19 bases separating them. The CDR3 has 17 residues. Germline V gene data show CDR1 as LNHDA and CDR2 as SQIVND (reference sequence). The CDR3 DNA follows: TGTGCCAGTAGTAACCCCCCGGGGACTGAATACACAGATACGCAGTATTTT. It codes for CASSNPPGTEYTDTQYF.

This clonotype was detected only a few times. The V gene is TRBV28, the J gene TRBJ1-2; perhaps TRBD1 as D (5 bases). Germline CDR1 reads MDHEN; CDR2 reads SYDVKM. V was clipped by 5 bases and J by 5 bases, with 9 bases between them. CDR3 size: 12 residues. As DNA, the CDR3 is TGTGCCAGCAGTAATAGGGGTTATGGCTACACCTTC. This sequence encodes CASSNRGYGYTF.

This clonotype was observed at least ten times. The J gene is TRBJ2-1, the V gene TRBV3-1; TRBD1 matches at 9 bases. The CDR3 totals 15 residues. Germline CDR1 LGHDT, CDR2 YNNKEL (reference sequence). With 1 base clipped from V and 9 bases from J, the junction kept 7 bases outside the gene matches. CDR3: CASSQVGTGLSEQFF. CDR3 DNA: TGTGCCAGCAGCCAAGTCGGGACAGGGCTCAGTGAGCAGTTCTTC.

This clonotype was counted many times. The rearrangement joins TRBV7-3 to TRBJ1-1, with D maybe TRBD1 (5 bases). Germline V CDR1 and CDR2: SGHTA, FQGTGA. CDR3 length equals 19 residues. The V end lost 4 bases, the J end lost 1 base, and 25 bases lay between the germline ends. The CDR3 here is CASSSNREEQGVPNTEAFF. CDR3 coding DNA: TGTGCCAGCAGCTCCAACCGTGAGGAGCAGGGTGTGCCGAACACTGAAGCTTTCTTT.

This clonotype turned up a few times. The V gene is TRBV20-1, the J gene TRBJ2-7; 8 bases fit TRBD1. Germline V lookup: CDR1 DFQATT, CDR2 SNEGSKA (reference sequence). This CDR3 region has 15 residues. Trimming cost V 0 bases and J 4 bases; bases outside gene matches: 8. CDR3 amino acids: CSARDRGRGQYEQYF. CDR3 DNA sequence: TGCAGTGCTAGAGATCGTGGCAGGGGGCAATACGAGCAGTACTTC.

The table lists this clonotype with many counts. The chain links TRBV12-3 or TRBV12-4 to TRBJ2-5; D is possibly TRBD2 (5 bases). Trimming cost V 3 bases and J 5 bases, with 13 bases left between them. The CDR3 extends over 14 amino acids. As DNA, the CDR3 is TGTGCCAGCAGTTTGAGGGCGTGCATGGAGACCCAGTACTTC. Amino acid sequence: CASSLRACMETQYF.

This clonotype was seen only a few times. The rearrangement uses TRBV6-1 and TRBJ1-1; a weak D match, TRBD1 (6 bases). Per germline, CDR1 MNHNS and CDR2 SASEGT. The CDR3 spans 11 residues. Trimming took 7 bases from V and 7 from J, leaving 10 bases between them. CDR3 nucleotides: TGTGCCAGCAAGGGGGGCCGTGAAGCTTTCTTT. The encoded protein is CASKGGREAFF.

This clonotype was found a few times. The chain uses TRBV5-4 and TRBJ2-1; 9 nucleotides line up with TRBD1. CDR3 length: 16 residues. The V segment lost 3 bases and the J segment 2 bases; nucleotides outside the gene matches: 6. CDR1 is SGHNT, CDR2 YYREEE, per germline (reference sequence). The CDR3, as DNA: TGTGCCAGCAGCTCACAGGACAGGGGCCCCTACAATGAGCAGTTCTTC. It yields the protein CASSSQDRGPYNEQFF.

A few counts support this clonotype. This chain connects TRBV7-9 to TRBJ2-5, with 7 positions matching TRBD2. The germline gives CDR1 SEHNR, CDR2 FQNEAQ (reference sequence). The CDR3 sequence is 14 residues long. J gave up 5 bases and V 0 bases, and 3 bases lay outside the gene matches. The CDR3 DNA reads as TGTGCCAGCAGCTTAGCGGGAGGGTACGAGACCCAGTACTTC. Its protein is CASSLAGGYETQYF. Based on the CDR3 plus reference TRBV7-9 and TRBJ2-5, the full variable domain is DTGVSQNPRHKITKRGQNVTFRCDPISEHNRLYWYRQTLGQGPEFLTYFQNEAQLEKSRLLSDRFSAERPKGSFSTLEIQRTEQGDSAMYLCASSLAGGYETQYFGPGTRLLVL.

This clonotype was picked up many times. The rearrangement joins TRBV27 to TRBJ2-3; 7 nucleotides agree with TRBD1. CDR1 is MNHEY, CDR2 SMNVEV, per germline (reference sequence). With 6 bases clipped from V and 8 bases from J, the junction kept 2 bases outside the gene matches. The CDR3 length is 11 residues. The DNA for the CDR3 is TGTGCCAGCAGCTCAGGGGGTACGCAGTATTTT. Amino acids: CASSSGGTQYF.

This clonotype showed up many times. This chain connects TRBV29-1 to TRBJ2-5; D might be TRBD1 or TRBD2, each matching 5 bases. V was trimmed by 3 bases and J by 5 bases, leaving 16 bases between them. The length of the CDR3 is 14 residues. CDR1 and CDR2 from the germline V gene are SQVTM and ANQGSEA. The chain's CDR3 is CSVEGPGRFETQYF. The DNA for the CDR3 is TGCAGCGTTGAGGGACCAGGGCGGTTTGAGACCCAGTACTTC.